This T cell receptor beta chain was identified in a study of vaccination and CD4 T cells after COVID-19. Overall study: Two doses of either BNT162b2 or mRNA-1273 vaccine were given to participants. Diagnosis preceded the drawing of post-COVID samples by a median approximately 96 days (range 35 to 161).

Treatment denoted: approximately 9-day PBMC culture with coronavirus spike peptide pools or control peptides (ViraFEST assay). It was after about 10 days of culture that CD4+ T cells were isolated by negative selection. By frequency in the sample, this clonotype is medium-sized (0.01 to 0.1%). Its antigen is undetermined. Sequence data for DNA of cultured CD4+ T cells were generated by the Oncomine TCR Beta short-read assay. Cultures of CD4+ T cells served as the source for extracting genomic DNA. TCRdb independently ran MiXCR on the PCR reads; one entry per CDR3 protein. The sample lists under 15,000 distinct CDR3 sequences, 56% occurring once. Between the trimmed V and J ends, which lost 6 bases and 2 bases, there was a span of 13 bases. The V gene's germline CDR1 is MNHNS and CDR2 SASEGT. The CDR3 is 14 residues long.

The material sequenced was CD4+ T cells from blood, cultured in vitro. The TCR originated in a human donor who had recovered from COVID-19. This chain links TRBV6-1 with TRBJ2-5; D may be TRBD1 (6 bases). Here the CDR3 DNA reads TGTGCCAGCAGCCGCCGGACAGCTCAAGAGACCCAGTACTTC. As protein: CASSRRTAQETQYF.